This T cell receptor beta chain was documented in a study of Graves' ophthalmopathy and Graves' hyperthyroidism. RNA transcripts were the source from which TCR beta CDR3 regions were amplified. A first-round RT-PCR used HTBI primers, followed by a second-round multiplex PCR. From the multiplex PCR reads, TCRdb called clonotypes with MiXCR, one entry per CDR3 protein. This sample has hundreds of thousands of distinct CDR3 sequences, with roughly two fifths found just once. V gave up 4 bases and J gave up 7 bases; unmatched junction bases: 10. Germline assignment: CDR1 MGHRA and CDR2 YSYEKL. This CDR3 is built from 15 residues.

V gene TRBV4-1 combines with J gene TRBJ2-7; 10 nucleotides line up with TRBD1. The sequenced sample was peripheral blood. The clonotype was recovered from an adult man with Graves' ophthalmopathy. CDR3 bases: TGCGCCAGCAGCCCTCGGGGGACAGGGGAGGAGGAGCAGTACTTC. Its translation: CASSPRGTGEEEQYF.